What follows are 31 T cell receptor beta chains derived from one specimen sequenced in a study of early T cells in non-severe SARS-CoV-2 infection. A single record per CDR3 protein comes from TCRdb applying MiXCR to the 5' RACE reads. The sample lists tens of thousands of distinct CDR3 sequences, around 4.1% seen once, with less than 4% in the top ten. Sequenced sample: whole blood. The receptors shown here come from an adult who was a healthcare worker with PCR-confirmed SARS-CoV-2 infection or an uninfected control (not recorded which).

This clonotype has a count of ten or more. The chain employs TRBV4-2 and TRBJ1-1; no reliable D call. Trimming left V 1 base short and J 1 base short, with 7 bases between. This CDR3 has 14 amino acids. Germline V gene data show CDR1 as LGHNA and CDR2 as YNFKEQ. The CDR3 reads CASSQAPGNTEAFF. The CDR3 DNA is TGTGCCAGCAGCCAAGCCCCAGGGAACACTGAAGCTTTCTTT.

This clonotype was seen ten or more times. The gene calls are TRBV7-2 and TRBJ2-3; tentatively, D is TRBD2 (7 bases). V was cut by 5 bases and J by 6 bases, with 21 bases left in between. This CDR3 contains 16 residues. Looked up from germline, CDR1 is SGHTA and CDR2 is FQGNSA. CDR3 in amino acids: CASSPRWGGRGDTQYF. The CDR3 DNA reads as TGTGCCAGCAGCCCCAGATGGGGGGGCAGGGGCGATACGCAGTATTTT.

This clonotype came up many times. CDR3 sequence reads: CSARSGTPYNEQFF. DNA of the CDR3: TGCAGTGCTAGATCCGGGACTCCCTACAATGAGCAGTTCTTC. The genes are TRBV20-1 and TRBJ2-1; tentative D call: TRBD2 (6 bases). The V end was cut by 2 bases, the J end by 2 bases, with 10 bases between. The CDR3 contains 14 residues. Per the germline V gene, CDR1 is DFQATT and CDR2 is SNEGSKA (reference sequence).

This clonotype showed up many times. The chain joins TRBV6-5 to TRBJ2-3; the match to TRBD2 covers 11 bases. This CDR3 has 16 residues. The junction had 12 bases not matched to a gene; V was cut back by 2 bases and J by 11 bases. The germline CDR1 and CDR2 sequences are MNHEY and SVGAGI. CDR3 coding DNA: TGTGCCAGCAGTTACAGGCCTAGCGGGAGGCCTTCAATGCAGTATTTT. It specifies CASSYRPSGRPSMQYF.

This clonotype was picked up many times. The V gene is TRBV24-1, the J gene TRBJ2-2; no firm D call. Germline CDR1 reads KGHDR; CDR2 reads SFDVKD. The CDR3 has 15 amino acids. V dropped 3 bases and J dropped 6 bases, with 13 bases sitting between them. In nucleotides, the CDR3 is TGTGCCACCAGTGATGAAGGGAACCCCCCCGGGGAGCTGTTTTTT. Protein sequence: CATSDEGNPPGELFF.

This clonotype has at least ten counts. This sequence joins TRBV4-2 and TRBJ1-3; TRBD1 agrees at 7 bases. Germline CDR1 is LGHNA and CDR2 is YNFKEQ. CDR3 length: 17 residues. V dropped 0 bases and J dropped 4; count of bases not matched to a gene: 9. The CDR3 nucleotides read TGTGCCAGCAGCCAAGAGGGGGGCAGGGGGAGCGGAAACACCATATATTTT. Amino acids: CASSQEGGRGSGNTIYF.

This clonotype was detected a few times. The chain has TRBV5-1 and TRBJ2-2, with 7 bases matching TRBD1. The germline CDR1 and CDR2 sequences are SGHRS and YFSETQ. Germline trimming cut 4 bases from V and 5 bases from J; bases unmatched to any gene: 5. The CDR3 is 14 residues long. The CDR3 spells CASSRGQNTGELFF. CDR3 nucleotides: TGCGCCAGCAGCCGGGGACAGAATACCGGGGAGCTGTTTTTT.

This clonotype has at least ten counts. The V and J genes are TRBV5-1 and TRBJ2-3; D remains ambiguous. The CDR3 is made up of 14 amino acids. CDR1 SGHRS and CDR2 YFSETQ come from the germline V gene. The V end lost 0 bases, the J end lost 2 bases, and 7 bases lay between the germline ends. In DNA, the CDR3 is TGCGCCAGCAGCTTGGCCGGGCACACAGATACGCAGTATTTT. Amino acids: CASSLAGHTDTQYF.

This clonotype was detected ten times or more. V is TRBV7-2 and J is TRBJ2-1; TRBD2 aligns across 9 bases. Germline V CDR1 and CDR2: SGHTA, FQGNSA. The CDR3 is 21 amino acids. Germline trimming cut 1 base from V and 6 bases from J; bases unmatched to any gene: 22. The CDR3: CASSLVGVVAGALGRSNEQFF. The CDR3 DNA reads as TGTGCCAGCAGCTTAGTGGGGGTGGTAGCGGGAGCTCTGGGAAGGTCCAATGAGCAGTTCTTC.

The chain combines TRBV20-1 with TRBJ2-2, with a possible D match to TRBD2 (6 bases). Germline lookup yields CDR1 DFQATT and CDR2 SNEGSKA (reference sequence). Trimming took 0 bases from V and 6 from J, leaving 23 bases between them. This CDR3 has 18 residues. DNA of the CDR3: TGCAGTGCTAGAGATCACTCCGCTGCGGGAAATCAGGCCGGGGAGCTGTTTTTT. Its protein is CSARDHSAAGNQAGELFF.

This clonotype was seen repeatedly, ten times or more. J is TRBJ2-3 and V is TRBV10-3, with 12 bases matching TRBD2. From germline, CDR1 is ENHRY and CDR2 SYGVKD. The CDR3 is 14 residues long. The ends lost 5 bases at V and 4 bases at J; junction bases unmatched: 1. The chain's CDR3 is CAISSSGGADTQYF. For the CDR3, the DNA is TGTGCCATCAGTTCTAGCGGGGGGGCAGATACGCAGTATTTT.

This clonotype has ten or more counts. V and J are TRBV18 and TRBJ2-7; 10 positions agree with TRBD1. Germline CDR1 is KGHSH and CDR2 is LQKENI. This CDR3 region has 16 residues. Trimming took 0 bases from V and 0 from J; bases not matched to a gene: 2. The CDR3 coding sequence is TGTGCCAGCTCACCACCGACAGGGGGCTCCTCCTACGAGCAGTACTTC. This encodes CASSPPTGGSSYEQYF.

The sample holds many counts of this clonotype. The CDR3: CASSLVGGGTQYF. The DNA for the CDR3 is TGTGCCAGCAGCTTGGTAGGCGGGGGGACTCAGTACTTC. This chain connects TRBV13 to TRBJ2-4; 8 bases are shared with TRBD2. V shed 3 bases, J shed 12 bases, and the junction held 7 bases outside the gene matches. The CDR3 runs to 13 residues. Looked up from germline, CDR1 is PRHDT and CDR2 is FYEKMQ (reference sequence). Combining the CDR3 with reference TRBV13 and TRBJ2-4 gives the whole variable domain AAGVIQSPRHLIKEKRETATLKCYPIPRHDTVYWYQQGPGQDPQFLISFYEKMQSDKGSIPDRFSAQQFSDYHSELNMSSLELGDSALYFCASSLVGGGTQYFGAGTRLSVL.

The chain recombines TRBV5-1 with TRBJ2-7; 9 bases are a match to TRBD2. The germline V gene has CDR1 SGHRS and CDR2 YFSETQ. The CDR3 has 20 residues. V gave up 0 bases and J gave up 0 bases; unmatched junction bases: 16. The CDR3 protein is CASSLVQLGGLATSSYEQYF. The CDR3 coding sequence is TGCGCCAGCAGCTTGGTACAGCTGGGCGGACTAGCGACAAGCTCCTACGAGCAGTACTTC. The full variable domain, completed using reference TRBV5-1 and TRBJ2-7, is KAGVTQTPRYLIKTRGQQVTLSCSPISGHRSVSWYQQTPGQGLQFLFEYFSETQRNKGNFPGRFSGRQFSNSRSEMNVSTLELGDSALYLCASSLVQLGGLATSSYEQYFGPGTRLTVT.

At least ten counts were recorded for this clonotype. The genes are TRBV6-5 and TRBJ1-1; unclear D gene. Germline V gene lookup returns CDR1 MNHEY and CDR2 SVGAGI. Trimming shortened V by 8 bases and J by 0 bases, and 16 bases separated the two germline ends. The CDR3 spans 15 residues. The CDR3 loop reads CASLRTIGMNTEAFF. The CDR3 bases are TGTGCCAGCCTCCGGACCATCGGTATGAACACTGAAGCTTTCTTT.

The chain recombines TRBV5-1 with TRBJ2-1; D unclear. The V gene's germline CDR1 is SGHRS and CDR2 YFSETQ. Trimming cost V 4 bases and J 12 bases, with 14 bases left between them. CDR3 length: 12 residues. DNA of the CDR3: TGCGCCAGCAGCAGAAACGCAGATGCGCAGTTCTTC. Translating it yields CASSRNADAQFF.

This clonotype was detected ten times or more. The rearrangement joins TRBV7-8 to TRBJ2-7, with 8 nucleotides matching TRBD1. CDR1 is SGHVS and CDR2 is FQNEAQ in the germline V gene. V lost 5 bases, J lost 3 bases, and 12 bases stayed unmatched. The CDR3 is made up of 16 amino acids. CDR3 nucleotide sequence: TGTGCCAGCAGCCCGTATGCCGGGACAGGAGACTACGAGCAGTACTTC. It encodes CASSPYAGTGDYEQYF.

This clonotype has a count of ten or more. The chain uses TRBV2 and TRBJ2-7; TRBD1 is a possible D gene (6 bases). This CDR3 contains 14 residues. The V end lost 9 bases, the J end lost 9 bases, and 24 bases lay between the germline ends. CDR1 is SNHLY, CDR2 FYNNEI, per germline. The CDR3 bases are TGTGCCAGAGGGGGACCCACGTCCTTCGGTTGGCAGTACTTC. It translates to CARGGPTSFGWQYF.

This clonotype was counted ten times or more. The chain employs TRBV12-3 or TRBV12-4 and TRBJ1-2; 7 nucleotides line up with TRBD1. The CDR3 is made up of 13 amino acids. V gave up 4 bases and J gave up 4 bases; unmatched junction bases: 3. CDR3: CASSWTGVYGYTF. CDR3 in DNA: TGTGCCAGCAGTTGGACAGGAGTCTATGGCTACACCTTC.

The genes are TRBV3-1 and TRBJ2-2; no firm D call. Germline V lookup: CDR1 LGHDT, CDR2 YNNKEL (reference sequence). The CDR3 has 11 residues. Trimming removed 9 bases from V and 6 bases from J, with 8 bases in between. The CDR3 region has the DNA TGTGCCAGTCGGACCGCCGGGGAGCTGTTTTTT. Its translation is CASRTAGELFF.

This clonotype was counted many times. The chain employs TRBV7-2 and TRBJ2-1; D is unresolved. V gave up 3 bases and J gave up 0 bases, with 9 bases separating them. Germline V lookup: CDR1 SGHTA, CDR2 FQGNSA. The CDR3 runs 15 residues. The chain's CDR3 is CASSFVRSSYNEQFF. CDR3 sequence (DNA): TGTGCCAGCAGCTTCGTACGGAGCTCCTACAATGAGCAGTTCTTC. Filled out from reference TRBV7-2 and TRBJ2-1, the complete variable domain reads GAGVSQSPSNKVTEKGKDVELRCDPISGHTALYWYRQSLGQGLEFLIYFQGNSAPDKSGLPSDRFSAERTGGSVSTLTIQRTQQEDSAVYLCASSFVRSSYNEQFFGPGTRLTVL.

This clonotype showed up many times. V gene TRBV29-1 combines with J gene TRBJ1-2, with 7 bases fitting TRBD1. The germline CDR1 and CDR2 sequences are SQVTM and ANQGSEA. Unmatched junction bases numbered 10, after V lost 2 bases and J lost 7 bases. The CDR3 extends over 14 amino acids. CDR3 coding DNA: TGCAGCGTTGAATACCAGGGGGGTCATTCTGGCTACACCTTC. This translates into CSVEYQGGHSGYTF.

There are many counts of this clonotype. The chain uses TRBV29-1 and TRBJ2-1, with D maybe TRBD1 (6 bases). With 5 bases removed from V and 2 bases from J, the gap between germline ends came to 13 bases. The CDR3 has 14 amino acids. Germline V gene lookup returns CDR1 SQVTM and CDR2 ANQGSEA. The CDR3 protein is CSVYTGWPYNEQFF. CDR3 coding DNA: TGCAGCGTTTATACAGGGTGGCCCTACAATGAGCAGTTCTTC.

This clonotype showed up many times. The chain carries TRBV12-3 or TRBV12-4 and TRBJ1-6; weak D call: TRBD1 (5 bases). Trimming stripped 7 bases from V and 4 bases from J, with 8 bases between. The CDR3 consists of 13 residues. Here the CDR3 DNA reads TGTGCCAGCACCGGGGCATATAATTCACCCCTCCACTTT. Residues: CASTGAYNSPLHF.

In its sample, this clonotype was seen many times. V and J are TRBV12-3 or TRBV12-4 and TRBJ2-5; D possibly corresponds to TRBD1 (5 bases). V lost 7 bases and J lost 5, with 14 bases in between. CDR3 length: 13 amino acids. In DNA form, the CDR3 reads TGTGCCAGCACCTGGGGCGGTAGGGAGACCCAGTACTTC. Its translation is CASTWGGRETQYF.

This clonotype came up a few times. The CDR3 coding sequence is TGTGCCAGCAGAAAAGCGGGAGCGTACGTAGATACGCAGTATTTT. Protein: CASRKAGAYVDTQYF. V and J are TRBV27 and TRBJ2-3, with 8 bases matching TRBD2. The CDR3 is 15 amino acids. V lost 6 bases, J lost 5 bases, and 10 bases stayed unmatched. The germline CDR1 and CDR2 sequences are MNHEY and SMNVEV (reference sequence).

This clonotype was observed many times. This sequence joins TRBV2 and TRBJ2-1; D gene uncertain. Germline CDR1 SNHLY, CDR2 FYNNEI. CDR3 length equals 11 residues. Trimming took off 5 bases at V and 6 bases at J, with 5 bases between the two ends. The CDR3 reads CASSQVNEQFF. The CDR3 DNA reads TGTGCCAGCAGTCAAGTCAATGAGCAGTTCTTC.

This clonotype was picked up many times. The V and J genes are TRBV7-9 and TRBJ1-2; the match to TRBD1 covers 9 bases. CDR3 length equals 17 residues. Germline V gene sequence: CDR1 SEHNR, CDR2 FQNEAQ (reference sequence). V lost 3 bases and J lost 1; bases outside the gene matches: 9. This chain's CDR3 is CASSFPHRGPFNYGYTF. The CDR3 nucleotides read TGTGCCAGCAGCTTTCCGCACAGGGGGCCGTTTAACTATGGCTACACCTTC.

This clonotype occurred many times. The gene calls are TRBV5-4 and TRBJ2-1; TRBD1 aligns across 7 bases. The germline gives CDR1 SGHNT, CDR2 YYREEE (reference sequence). The V gene end was trimmed by 0 bases and the J gene end by 4 bases; junction bases not matched to a gene: 10. This CDR3 has 17 residues. The CDR3 protein is CASSLARGQSAYNEQFF. Written as DNA, the CDR3 is TGTGCCAGCAGCTTGGCCCGGGGACAGTCGGCTTACAATGAGCAGTTCTTC.

This clonotype was seen at least ten times. The V call is TRBV3-1, the J call TRBJ2-7; D remains unclear. From germline, CDR1 is LGHDT and CDR2 YNNKEL (reference sequence). This CDR3 contains 16 residues. Trimming removed 1 base at V and 0 bases at J, with 13 bases between. CDR3 amino acids: CASSQGFSFGSYEQYF. In DNA, the CDR3 is TGTGCCAGCAGCCAAGGCTTTAGCTTCGGCTCCTACGAGCAGTACTTC.

This clonotype was recorded at least ten times. The chain's CDR3 is CASSLIGGPYNEQFF. CDR3 DNA sequence: TGTGCCAGCAGCTTAATTGGGGGACCCTACAATGAGCAGTTCTTC. This chain uses TRBV7-6 with TRBJ2-1; the D call may be TRBD1 or TRBD2 (5 bases each). The CDR3 is 15 amino acids. Looked up from germline, CDR1 is SGHVS and CDR2 is FNYEAQ. Trimming took 2 bases from V and 2 from J, leaving 10 bases between them.